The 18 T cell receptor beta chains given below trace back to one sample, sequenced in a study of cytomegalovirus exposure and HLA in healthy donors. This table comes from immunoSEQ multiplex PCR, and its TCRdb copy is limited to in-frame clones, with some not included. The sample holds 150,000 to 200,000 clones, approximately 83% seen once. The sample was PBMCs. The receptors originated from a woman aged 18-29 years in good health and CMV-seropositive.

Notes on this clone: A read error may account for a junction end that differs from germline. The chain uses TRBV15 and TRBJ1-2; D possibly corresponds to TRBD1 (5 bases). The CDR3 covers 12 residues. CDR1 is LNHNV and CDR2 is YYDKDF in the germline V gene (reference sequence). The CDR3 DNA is TGTGCCACCAGAAACCCTCGGGGGGAAGTGGGCTTC. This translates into CATRNPRGEVGF.

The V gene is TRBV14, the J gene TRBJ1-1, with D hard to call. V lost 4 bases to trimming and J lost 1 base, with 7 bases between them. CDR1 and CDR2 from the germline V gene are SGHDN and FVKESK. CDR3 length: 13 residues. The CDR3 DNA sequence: TGTGCCAGCAGCCTAAACAGGAACACTGAAGCTTTCTTT. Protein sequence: CASSLNRNTEAFF.

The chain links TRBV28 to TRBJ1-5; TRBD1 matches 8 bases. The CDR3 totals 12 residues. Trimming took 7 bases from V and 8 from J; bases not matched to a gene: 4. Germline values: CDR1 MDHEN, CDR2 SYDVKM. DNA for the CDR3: TGTGCCAGCAATCCACAGGGGGAGCCCCAGCATTTT. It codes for CASNPQGEPQHF.

The CDR3 protein is CAVKVREVARVAKNIQYF. DNA of the CDR3: TGTGCCGTTAAAGTACGAGAGGTCGCACGGGTAGCCAAAAACATTCAGTACTTC. V usage is TRBV14 and J usage is TRBJ2-4; D is uncertain. V lost 11 bases and J 0 bases, leaving 26 bases between the germline ends. The CDR3 runs to 18 residues. The germline V gene encodes CDR1 SGHDN and CDR2 FVKESK.

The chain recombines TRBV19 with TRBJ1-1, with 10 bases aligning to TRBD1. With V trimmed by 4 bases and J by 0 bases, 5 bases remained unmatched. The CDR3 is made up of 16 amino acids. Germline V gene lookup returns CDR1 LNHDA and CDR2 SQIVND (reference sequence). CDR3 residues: CASSTQTGGLNTEAFF. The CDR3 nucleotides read TGTGCCAGTAGTACTCAGACAGGGGGCCTGAACACTGAAGCTTTCTTT. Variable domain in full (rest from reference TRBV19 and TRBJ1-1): DGGITQSPKYLFRKEGQNVTLSCEQNLNHDAMYWYRQDPGQGLRLIYYSQIVNDFQKGDIAEGYSVSREKKESFPLTVTSAQKNPTAFYLCASSTQTGGLNTEAFFGQGTRLTVV.

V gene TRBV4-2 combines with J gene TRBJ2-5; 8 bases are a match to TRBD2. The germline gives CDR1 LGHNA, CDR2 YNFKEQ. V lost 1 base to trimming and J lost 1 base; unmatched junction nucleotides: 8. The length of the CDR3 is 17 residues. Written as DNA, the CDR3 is TGTGCCAGCAGCCAAGGGGTAGGCGGGGGGTCCCAAGAGACCCAGTACTTC. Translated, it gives CASSQGVGGGSQETQYF.

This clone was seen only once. CDR3 coding DNA: TGTGCCAGCGGGGACTCCCTTAAGACCAGGGAGCAGTACTTC. It yields the protein CASGDSLKTREQYF. The rearrangement joins TRBV6-1 to TRBJ2-7; a weak D match, TRBD2 (6 bases). The CDR3 extends over 14 amino acids. Trimming took off 8 bases at V and 7 bases at J, with 21 bases between the two ends. Germline CDR1 is MNHNS and CDR2 is SASEGT.

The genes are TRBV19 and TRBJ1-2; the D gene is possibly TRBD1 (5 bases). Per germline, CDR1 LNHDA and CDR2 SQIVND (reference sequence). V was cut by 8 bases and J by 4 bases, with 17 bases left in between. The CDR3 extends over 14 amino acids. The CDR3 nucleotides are TGTGCCAGTGGCGAGCGGGGGGAGATCTATGGCTACACCTTC. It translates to CASGERGEIYGYTF. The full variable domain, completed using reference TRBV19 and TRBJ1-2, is DGGITQSPKYLFRKEGQNVTLSCEQNLNHDAMYWYRQDPGQGLRLIYYSQIVNDFQKGDIAEGYSVSREKKESFPLTVTSAQKNPTAFYLCASGERGEIYGYTFGSGTRLTVV.

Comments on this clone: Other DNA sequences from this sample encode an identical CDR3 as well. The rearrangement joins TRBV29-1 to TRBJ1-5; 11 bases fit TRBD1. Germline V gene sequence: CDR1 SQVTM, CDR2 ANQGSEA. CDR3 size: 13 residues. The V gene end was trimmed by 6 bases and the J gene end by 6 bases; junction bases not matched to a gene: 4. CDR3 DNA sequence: TGCAGCGTCGCCGGGACAGGGGGTCAGCCCCAGCATTTT. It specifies CSVAGTGGQPQHF. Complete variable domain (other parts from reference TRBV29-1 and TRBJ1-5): SAVISQKPSRDICQRGTSLTIQCQVDSQVTMMFWYRQQPGQSLTLIATANQGSEATYESGFVIDKFPISRPNLTFSTLTVSNMSPEDSSIYLCSVAGTGGQPQHFGDGTRLSIL.

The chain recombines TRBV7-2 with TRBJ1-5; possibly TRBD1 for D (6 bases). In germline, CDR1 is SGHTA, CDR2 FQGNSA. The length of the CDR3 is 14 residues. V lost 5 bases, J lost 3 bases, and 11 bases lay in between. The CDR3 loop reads CASSQTGINQPQHF. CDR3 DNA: TGTGCCAGCAGCCAAACAGGGATCAATCAGCCCCAGCATTTT.

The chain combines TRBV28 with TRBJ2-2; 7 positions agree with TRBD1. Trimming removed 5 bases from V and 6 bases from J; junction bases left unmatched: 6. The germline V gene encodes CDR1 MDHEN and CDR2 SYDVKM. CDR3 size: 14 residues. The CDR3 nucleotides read TGTGCCAGCAGTCGGACAGGTGGTCCCGGGGAGCTGTTTTTT. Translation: CASSRTGGPGELFF.

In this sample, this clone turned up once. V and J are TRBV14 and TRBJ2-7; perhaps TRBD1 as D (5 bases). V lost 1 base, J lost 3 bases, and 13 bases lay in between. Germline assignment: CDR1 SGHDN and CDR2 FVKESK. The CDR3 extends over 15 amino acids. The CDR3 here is CASSQAPAGFYEQYF. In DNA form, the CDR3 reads TGTGCCAGCAGCCAAGCTCCGGCAGGGTTCTACGAGCAGTACTTC.

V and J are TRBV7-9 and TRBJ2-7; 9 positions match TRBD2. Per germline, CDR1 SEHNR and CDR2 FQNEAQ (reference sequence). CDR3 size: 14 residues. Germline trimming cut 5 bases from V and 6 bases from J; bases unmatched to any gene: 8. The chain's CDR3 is CASSTPGLASEQYF. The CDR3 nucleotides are TGTGCCAGCAGCACACCGGGACTAGCATCCGAGCAGTACTTC. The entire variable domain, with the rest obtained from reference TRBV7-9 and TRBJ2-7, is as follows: DTGVSQNPRHKITKRGQNVTFRCDPISEHNRLYWYRQTLGQGPEFLTYFQNEAQLEKSRLLSDRFSAERPKGSFSTLEIQRTEQGDSAMYLCASSTPGLASEQYFGPGTRLTVT.

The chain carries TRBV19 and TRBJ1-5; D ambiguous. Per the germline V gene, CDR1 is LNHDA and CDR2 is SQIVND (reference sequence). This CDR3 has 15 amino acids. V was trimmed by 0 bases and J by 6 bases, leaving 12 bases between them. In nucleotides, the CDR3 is TGTGCCAGTAGTATAGATCGGGGTTTGGGTCAGCCCCAGCATTTT. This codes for CASSIDRGLGQPQHF.

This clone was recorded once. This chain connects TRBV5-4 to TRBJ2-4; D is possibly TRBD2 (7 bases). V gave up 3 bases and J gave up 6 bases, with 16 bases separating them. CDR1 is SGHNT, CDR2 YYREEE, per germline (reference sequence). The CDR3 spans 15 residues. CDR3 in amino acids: CASSWGGRVGNIQYF. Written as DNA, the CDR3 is TGTGCCAGCAGCTGGGGGGGCAGGGTCGGAAACATTCAGTACTTC.

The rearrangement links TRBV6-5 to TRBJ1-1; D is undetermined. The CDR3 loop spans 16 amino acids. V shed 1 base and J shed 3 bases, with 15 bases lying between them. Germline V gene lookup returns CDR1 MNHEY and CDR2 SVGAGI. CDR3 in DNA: TGTGCCAGCAGTTACTATCGCAGTGTGTCCTACACTGAAGCTTTCTTT. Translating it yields CASSYYRSVSYTEAFF.

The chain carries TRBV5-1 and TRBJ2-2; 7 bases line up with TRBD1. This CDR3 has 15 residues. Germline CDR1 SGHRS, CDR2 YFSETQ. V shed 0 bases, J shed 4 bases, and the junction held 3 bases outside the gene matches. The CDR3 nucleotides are TGCGCCAGCAGCTTGGCCGGGGACAGCACCGGGGAGCTGTTTTTT. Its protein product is CASSLAGDSTGELFF.

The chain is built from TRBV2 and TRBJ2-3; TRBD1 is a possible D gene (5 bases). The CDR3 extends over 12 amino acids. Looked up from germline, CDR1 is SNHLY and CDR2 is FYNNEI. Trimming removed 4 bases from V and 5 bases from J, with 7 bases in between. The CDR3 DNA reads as TGTGCCAGCAGTGGCCAGGGAGATACGCAGTATTTT. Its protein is CASSGQGDTQYF. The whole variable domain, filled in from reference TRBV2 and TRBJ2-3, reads EPEVTQTPSHQVTQMGQEVILRCVPISNHLYFYWYRQILGQKVEFLVSFYNNEISEKSEIFDDQFSVERPDGSNFTLKIRSTKLEDSAMYFCASSGQGDTQYFGPGTRLTVL.